The 12 T cell receptor beta chains in this list originate from one sample, sequenced in a study of blood T cells in healthy people across ages. A second 7 to 11 cycle PCR used barcoded and J-beta primers. MiXCR, applied by TCRdb to the 5' RACE reads, yields one record per CDR3 protein. The repertoire includes hundreds of thousands of distinct CDR3 sequences, around two fifths of them detected once, and approximately 19% sits in the top ten. Sample: blood. These TCRs come from a man aged 60 to 75 in good health.

This clonotype has more than one count but fewer than ten. The CDR3: CASSLAGTRSYEQYF. Here the CDR3 DNA reads TGTGCCAGCAGCTTGGCCGGGACACGATCCTACGAGCAGTACTTC. This sequence joins TRBV5-5 and TRBJ2-7; weak D call: TRBD1 (6 bases). The CDR3 runs 15 residues. In germline, CDR1 is SGHKS, CDR2 YYEKEE (reference sequence). V was shortened by 0 bases and J by 1 base, with 11 bases between the two germline ends.

This clonotype was observed a handful of times. The chain uses TRBV20-1 and TRBJ2-5, with D uncertain. The V gene lost 4 bases and the J gene lost 0 bases, with 15 bases spanning the gap. Germline V gene lookup returns CDR1 DFQATT and CDR2 SNEGSKA (reference sequence). This CDR3 has 15 amino acids. The CDR3 is CSATEPGLYQETQYF. The CDR3 DNA reads as TGCAGTGCTACAGAGCCCGGTTTATACCAAGAGACCCAGTACTTC.

The CDR3 DNA is TGTGCCAGCAGCGTGAGGGGGCGTCTGACTGAAGCTTTCTTT. It codes for CASSVRGRLTEAFF. The V and J genes are TRBV9 and TRBJ1-1, with 7 bases that match TRBD1. The V gene end was trimmed by 2 bases and the J gene end by 5 bases; junction bases not matched to a gene: 6. The germline V gene has CDR1 SGDLS and CDR2 YYNGEE. The CDR3 has 14 residues.

This clonotype has more than one count but fewer than ten. The chain has TRBV7-2 and TRBJ2-5; TRBD2 agrees at 10 bases. V shed 1 base, J shed 2 bases, and the junction held 4 bases outside the gene matches. The length of the CDR3 is 16 residues. Germline V gene sequence: CDR1 SGHTA, CDR2 FQGNSA. As DNA, the CDR3 is TGTGCCAGCAGCTTAGTTAGCGGGGGGCTTCAAGAGACCCAGTACTTC. This gives the protein CASSLVSGGLQETQYF.

The chain carries TRBV19 and TRBJ2-1; 7 bases fit TRBD1. Germline V CDR1 and CDR2: LNHDA, SQIVND (reference sequence). This CDR3 comprises 17 residues. Germline trimming cut 3 bases from V and 2 bases from J; bases unmatched to any gene: 10. The CDR3 bases are TGTGCCAGTAGTATTGCACAGGGGAGAGGGACCTACAATGAGCAGTTCTTC. Translating gives CASSIAQGRGTYNEQFF.

The chain recombines TRBV6-5 with TRBJ2-7; 12 bases map to TRBD2. The CDR3 sequence is 16 residues long. With 2 bases clipped from V and 7 bases from J, the junction kept 9 bases outside the gene matches. Germline V gives CDR1 MNHEY, CDR2 SVGAGI. The CDR3 coding sequence is TGTGCCAGCAGTTACGACCCCCTAGCGGGGGGGCGAGAGCAGTACTTC. Protein sequence: CASSYDPLAGGREQYF.

This chain joins TRBV7-9 and TRBJ2-7; the match to TRBD1 covers 7 bases. CDR3 length equals 16 residues. Germline lookup yields CDR1 SEHNR and CDR2 FQNEAQ (reference sequence). Trimming cost V 5 bases and J 7 bases; bases outside gene matches: 17. The CDR3 sequence is CASSQAPGTAPLEQYF. The CDR3 nucleotides read TGTGCCAGCAGCCAAGCCCCCGGGACAGCCCCTTTAGAGCAGTACTTC.

This clonotype was seen ten or more times. The chain links TRBV15 to TRBJ2-7; 7 positions agree with TRBD1. V lost 0 bases to trimming and J lost 2 bases; unmatched junction nucleotides: 4. The length of the CDR3 is 15 residues. Germline values: CDR1 LNHNV, CDR2 YYDKDF (reference sequence). As DNA, the CDR3 is TGTGCCACCAGCAGAGACCGACAGGGAACCTACGAGCAGTACTTC. Translation: CATSRDRQGTYEQYF.

The sample holds a few counts of this clonotype. This rearrangement joins TRBV20-1 to TRBJ2-7; 11 bases map to TRBD2. The CDR3 is 15 residues long. Germline V CDR1 and CDR2: DFQATT, SNEGSKA (reference sequence). V shed 3 bases and J 3 bases; nucleotides not matched to a gene: 7. The CDR3 region is CSARASGGINYEQYF. The DNA of the CDR3 is TGCAGTGCTAGGGCTAGCGGGGGGATAAACTACGAGCAGTACTTC.

The chain joins TRBV28 to TRBJ2-5; no reliable D call. Per germline, CDR1 MDHEN and CDR2 SYDVKM. The CDR3 is 15 amino acids. V was cut by 5 bases and J by 1 base, with 14 bases left in between. This CDR3 reads CASSPWSSSQETQYF. CDR3 in DNA: TGTGCCAGCAGTCCATGGAGTAGCAGCCAAGAGACCCAGTACTTC.

This clonotype turned up a few times. V and J are TRBV20-1 and TRBJ2-3; D may be TRBD1 (9 bases). CDR1 is DFQATT, CDR2 SNEGSKA, per germline (reference sequence). Between the trimmed V and J ends, which lost 5 bases and 8 bases, there was a span of 23 bases. The CDR3 extends over 15 amino acids. The CDR3 DNA sequence: TGCAGTGCTCTAACCAGGGCGGGGGGACAGGGTACGCAGTATTTT. It specifies CSALTRAGGQGTQYF.

V and J are TRBV11-2 and TRBJ2-1; D perhaps matches TRBD2 (5 bases). This CDR3 contains 14 residues. Germline V gene lookup returns CDR1 SGHAT and CDR2 FQNNGV. V was trimmed by 5 bases and J by 0 bases, leaving 8 bases between them. DNA of the CDR3: TGTGCCAGCAGCACGGGGAGCTCCTACAATGAGCAGTTCTTC. Translating it yields CASSTGSSYNEQFF.